This T cell receptor beta chain is from a study of T-cell memory formation after mild COVID-19. Study information: Among the donors, TCR clusters were largely specific to each donor.

At least ten counts were recorded for this clonotype. The antigen is not known. Findings of the study overall: Second-wave clones that peaked on day 37 lacked confirmed SARS-CoV-2 specificity.

TCRdb ran MiXCR on the 5' RACE reads and lists one entry per CDR3 protein. The profile covers 560,000 or so distinct CDR3 sequences, with approximately 15% appearing a single time and 8.1% taken by the ten largest. The ends were cut back, 5 bases at V and 4 bases at J, with 12 bases in the middle. There are 14 residues in the CDR3. Germline V CDR1 and CDR2: SGHRS, YFSETQ. Sequencing was done on a sample of PBMCs or a T cell subset sorted from them (not recorded which). The chain uses TRBV5-1 and TRBJ2-2, with D perhaps TRBD2 (6 bases). The clonotype comes from an adult woman who had mild COVID-19 (a few samples of this study predate the infection). Cell type and time point are not known. CDR3 in amino acids: CASRGQGGTGELFF. CDR3 nucleotide sequence: TGCGCCAGCAGAGGGCAGGGAGGCACCGGGGAGCTGTTTTTT.